The 17 T cell receptor beta chains presented below share a single source sample, sequenced in a study of vaccination and CD4 T cells after COVID-19. The Oncomine TCR Beta short-read assay generated sequence data from the DNA of cultured CD4+ T cells. TCRdb reprocessed the PCR reads with MiXCR, giving one entry per CDR3 protein. The sample includes 14,000 or so distinct CDR3 sequences, about 29% seen only once; the top ten take under 25%. Stated treatment: roughly 11-day PBMC culture with coronavirus spike peptide pools or control peptides (ViraFEST assay). The antigens of these receptors remain unknown. Sequencing input: cultured CD4+ T cells from blood. The source of these receptors is a human donor with COVID-19.

This clonotype was counted a few times. This rearrangement joins TRBV20-1 to TRBJ1-6; D uncertain. Germline values: CDR1 DFQATT, CDR2 SNEGSKA (reference sequence). The CDR3 runs to 16 residues. The germline V and J ends were trimmed by 0 bases and 5 bases, with 14 bases remaining between them. CDR3 nucleotide sequence: TGCAGTGCTAGAGAACTCCTGTCGCCGCATAATTCACCCCTCCACTTT. Amino acids: CSARELLSPHNSPLHF.

This clonotype appeared a few times. V gene TRBV2 combines with J gene TRBJ2-5, with D unclear. V lost 4 bases and J 4 bases, leaving 4 bases between the germline ends. Germline assignment: CDR1 SNHLY and CDR2 FYNNEI. The CDR3 contains 11 residues. The CDR3 is CASSGPETQYF. DNA for the CDR3: TGTGCCAGCAGTGGCCCAGAGACCCAGTACTTC.

The chain recombines TRBV5-1 with TRBJ1-2, with a tentative D call TRBD1 (6 bases). CDR1 SGHRS and CDR2 YFSETQ come from the germline V gene. V dropped 0 bases and J dropped 8 bases, with 11 bases sitting between them. The CDR3 consists of 13 residues. The chain's CDR3 is CASSLGGLDGYTF. The CDR3 DNA follows: TGCGCCAGCAGCTTGGGGGGGCTTGACGGCTACACCTTC. The variable domain in full, completed from reference TRBV5-1 and TRBJ1-2, reads KAGVTQTPRYLIKTRGQQVTLSCSPISGHRSVSWYQQTPGQGLQFLFEYFSETQRNKGNFPGRFSGRQFSNSRSEMNVSTLELGDSALYLCASSLGGLDGYTFGSGTRLTVV.

CDR3 nucleotides: TGTGCCAGCAGTCCCAGGGACAGAACTAATTCACCCCTCCACTTT. Translated: CASSPRDRTNSPLHF. The V and J genes are TRBV28 and TRBJ1-6; 7 bases align to TRBD1. V shed 5 bases, J shed 6 bases, and the junction held 7 bases outside the gene matches. The CDR3 sequence is 15 residues long. Germline CDR1 MDHEN, CDR2 SYDVKM.

This clonotype was seen a few times. The rearrangement uses TRBV6-5 and TRBJ2-2; D tentatively fits TRBD1 or TRBD2 (8 bases each). The V gene's germline CDR1 is MNHEY and CDR2 SVGAGI. This CDR3 comprises 15 residues. V lost 4 bases and J 4 bases, leaving 13 bases between the germline ends. The CDR3 reads CASSLAGTGTGELFF. CDR3 in DNA: TGTGCCAGCAGTTTAGCGGGGACAGGCACCGGGGAGCTGTTTTTT.

The chain couples TRBV7-2 to TRBJ1-6; D possibly corresponds to TRBD1 (5 bases). Germline assignment: CDR1 SGHTA and CDR2 FQGNSA. The CDR3 spans 16 residues. Trimming removed 1 base from V and 5 bases from J, with 12 bases in between. The DNA of the CDR3 is TGTGCCAGCAGCTTAGACAGGTTACTAAATAATTCACCCCTCCACTTT. Protein product: CASSLDRLLNNSPLHF.

This sequence joins TRBV7-6 and TRBJ2-5, with D possibly being TRBD1 or TRBD2 (7 bases each). The CDR3 sequence is 15 residues long. Per germline, CDR1 SGHVS and CDR2 FNYEAQ. V was cut by 5 bases and J by 5 bases, with 18 bases left in between. This CDR3 reads CASSLGGSGGETQYF. CDR3 bases: TGTGCCAGCAGCCTAGGGGGCTCGGGGGGTGAGACCCAGTACTTC. Supplemented by reference TRBV7-6 and TRBJ2-5, the full variable domain reads GAGVSQSPRYKVTKRGQDVALRCDPISGHVSLYWYRQALGQGPEFLTYFNYEAQQDKSGLPNDRFSAERPEGSISTLTIQRTEQRDSAMYRCASSLGGSGGETQYFGPGTRLLVL.

This clonotype was seen more than once but under ten times. The chain recombines TRBV5-1 with TRBJ2-4; no clear D. Between the trimmed V and J ends, which lost 1 base and 0 bases, there was a span of 14 bases. CDR3 size: 17 residues. Germline loops: CDR1 SGHRS, CDR2 YFSETQ. Here the CDR3 reads CASSLKYDLLAKNIQYF. The CDR3 nucleotides read TGCGCCAGCAGCTTGAAGTATGACTTACTAGCCAAAAACATTCAGTACTTC.

The chain has TRBV7-3 and TRBJ2-3; 9 bases match TRBD2. The CDR3 sequence is 17 residues long. With V trimmed by 5 bases and J by 7 bases, 16 bases remained unmatched. Germline CDR1 SGHTA, CDR2 FQGTGA. CDR3 DNA sequence: TGTGCCAGCAGCCAGACCCGTGGCGGGGGGGGCGTAAATACGCAGTATTTT. Translating gives CASSQTRGGGGVNTQYF.

The genes are TRBV6-2 or TRBV6-3 and TRBJ2-3; D is ambiguous. The germline V gene encodes CDR1 MNHEY and CDR2 SVGEGT. Trimming cost V 8 bases and J 0 bases, with 18 bases left between them. The CDR3 is 16 residues long. This CDR3 reads CASSLDVSASTDTQYF. DNA of the CDR3: TGTGCCAGCTCGCTGGACGTCTCAGCAAGCACAGATACGCAGTATTTT.

This clonotype was seen more than once but under ten times. This chain links TRBV20-1 with TRBJ2-1, with TRBD2 matching over 7 bases. Germline assignment: CDR1 DFQATT and CDR2 SNEGSKA (reference sequence). The CDR3 totals 17 residues. V lost 1 base, J lost 0 bases, and 9 bases stayed unmatched. For the CDR3, the DNA is TGCAGTGCTAGAGGTCGGCTGGGCGGGAGCTCCTACAATGAGCAGTTCTTC. Protein: CSARGRLGGSSYNEQFF.

The chain carries TRBV6-1 and TRBJ1-5; the D is unclear. Germline CDR1 MNHNS, CDR2 SASEGT. V gave up 2 bases and J gave up 2 bases, with 4 bases separating them. The CDR3 consists of 13 residues. The CDR3 is CASSERRNQPQHF. Here the CDR3 DNA reads TGTGCCAGCAGTGAACGGCGCAATCAGCCCCAGCATTTT.

The genes are TRBV7-9 and TRBJ2-7; maybe TRBD2 (6 bases). Trimming took off 10 bases at V and 6 bases at J, with 22 bases between the two ends. Per germline, CDR1 SEHNR and CDR2 FQNEAQ (reference sequence). The CDR3 spans 14 residues. The CDR3 DNA sequence: TGTGCCATCAAAGGTCGGGAGTCCGCAGGCGAGCAGTACTTC. Residues: CAIKGRESAGEQYF.

The chain employs TRBV14 and TRBJ1-6; possible D gene TRBD1, 6 bases. V shed 5 bases and J shed 9 bases, with 14 bases lying between them. The CDR3 totals 14 residues. The V gene's germline CDR1 is SGHDN and CDR2 FVKESK. The CDR3 DNA reads TGTGCCAGCAGCAACAGGGCGAGTAGTTCACCCCTCCACTTT. It specifies CASSNRASSSPLHF.

The chain joins TRBV7-6 to TRBJ1-3, with D possibly matching TRBD1 (6 bases). The ends were cut back, 0 bases at V and 4 bases at J, with 13 bases in the middle. Germline CDR1 reads SGHVS; CDR2 reads FNYEAQ. The CDR3 totals 16 residues. The CDR3 is CASSLARRGRGNTIYF. CDR3 DNA: TGTGCCAGCAGCTTAGCCCGGAGGGGGAGAGGAAACACCATATATTTT.

This clonotype was seen more than once but under ten times. CDR3 nucleotides: TGCAGCGCCTCGAATGTAGTGGGCCCCACCACTGGAAACACCATATATTTT. Translating it yields CSASNVVGPTTGNTIYF. The chain has TRBV29-1 and TRBJ1-3, with D unclear. The CDR3 has 17 amino acids. Germline V CDR1 and CDR2: SQVTM, ANQGSEA. V was shortened by 7 bases and J by 2 bases, with 24 bases between the two germline ends.

This sequence joins TRBV20-1 and TRBJ2-7; 10 bases map to TRBD1. The CDR3 consists of 15 residues. CDR1 and CDR2 from the germline V gene are DFQATT and SNEGSKA (reference sequence). Unmatched junction bases numbered 9, after V lost 0 bases and J lost 7 bases. The CDR3 loop reads CSARDTGTGVREQYF. For the CDR3, the DNA is TGCAGTGCTAGAGATACCGGGACAGGGGTTCGAGAGCAGTACTTC.